This is a list of T cell receptor beta chains from one sample in a study of CD8 T cells in ankylosing spondylitis. One entry per CDR3 protein results from TCRdb running MiXCR on the 5' RACE reads. The table lists a few hundred thousand distinct CDR3 sequences, roughly a sixth of them singletons. Sequencing was performed on blood, either unsorted or a sorted T cell fraction (not recorded which). Source of these receptors: a male donor with ankylosing spondylitis. Each CDR3 is given with its conserved first and last residue. D genes are given only for firm matches. Clone size is not always given. Where it is, it says once, few, many or a class for expanded clones.

14	TRBV3-1	TRBD2	few	TRBJ2-7	CASSRTSGSWEQYF	TGTGCCAGCAGCCGGACTAGCGGTTCTTGGGAGCAGTACTTC
12	TRBV5-1	NA	NA	TRBJ2-7	CASSLSLDEQYF	TGCGCCAGCAGCTTGAGCCTAGACGAGCAGTACTTC
12	TRBV5-1	NA	few	TRBJ2-7	CASGASSYEQYF	TGCGCCAGCGGGGCGAGCTCCTACGAGCAGTACTTC
14	TRBV20-1	TRBD1	NA	TRBJ1-6	CSALSRDSYSPLHF	TGCAGTGCCCTCTCCCGGGACAGCTATTCACCCCTCCACTTT
16	TRBV12-3/TRBV12-4	NA	many	TRBJ1-4	CASSLALGQGEEKLFF	TGTGCCAGCAGTTTAGCGCTAGGGCAGGGTGAAGAAAAACTGTTTTTT
15	TRBV2	NA	many	TRBJ2-3	CASSVTAPSTDTQYF	TGTGCCAGCAGTGTGACAGCACCTAGCACAGATACGCAGTATTTT
16	TRBV3-1	NA	few	TRBJ2-3	CASSQGGGTGTDTQYF	TGTGCCAGCAGCCAAGGTGGCGGGACTGGCACAGATACGCAGTATTTT
17	TRBV10-3	TRBD2	NA	TRBJ2-1	CAISDTPGTIAYNEQFF	TGTGCCATCAGTGACACGCCCGGGACTATTGCCTACAATGAGCAGTTCTTC
16	TRBV12-5	TRBD1	many	TRBJ2-1	CASGSAAGTAYNEQFF	TGTGCTAGTGGTTCGGCCGCCGGGACAGCTTACAATGAGCAGTTCTTC
16	TRBV14	NA	NA	TRBJ2-2	CASSHMTLRSTGELFF	TGTGCCAGCAGCCATATGACCCTACGGAGCACCGGGGAGCTGTTTTTT
15	TRBV28	TRBD1	NA	TRBJ1-1	CASSPYSGGRAEAFF	TGTGCCAGCAGTCCATATTCAGGGGGTAGGGCTGAAGCTTTCTTT
16	TRBV5-1	NA	NA	TRBJ1-3	CASSLEAGYSGNTIYF	TGCGCCAGCAGCTTGGAGGCGGGGTACTCTGGAAACACCATATATTTT
11	TRBV5-1	NA	few	TRBJ2-5	CASNLGETQYF	TGCGCCAGCAACCTAGGCGAGACCCAGTACTTC
18	TRBV4-1	TRBD1	NA	TRBJ1-4	CASSQTNRGPLKNEKLFF	TGCGCCAGCAGCCAGACGAACAGGGGCCCTTTAAAAAATGAAAAACTGTTTTTT
19	TRBV12-3/TRBV12-4	NA	NA	TRBJ1-1	CASRPNSGHPGGVNTEAFF	TGTGCCAGCAGGCCTAATTCGGGACACCCGGGCGGGGTGAACACTGAAGCTTTCTTT
18	TRBV20-1	TRBD2	many	TRBJ2-1	CSARGGTSGFTSYNEQFF	TGCAGTGCTAGAGGCGGGACTAGCGGATTTACATCCTACAATGAGCAGTTCTTC
17	TRBV28	TRBD1	NA	TRBJ2-3	CASSLSRQGPDTDTQYF	TGTGCCAGCAGTTTATCTCGACAGGGGCCGGACACAGATACGCAGTATTTT
15	TRBV9	TRBD1	NA	TRBJ2-3	CASSGTGQGDGTQYF	TGTGCCAGCAGCGGGACGGGACAGGGCGATGGTACGCAGTATTTT
19	TRBV6-5	TRBD2	few	TRBJ2-5	CASSYSIGRGAGWEETQYF	TGTGCCAGCAGTTACTCGATCGGTCGAGGAGCGGGGTGGGAAGAGACCCAGTACTTC
16	TRBV7-9	NA	NA	TRBJ2-2	CASSPRLGPSARELFF	TGTGCCAGCAGCCCCCGGTTGGGTCCTTCCGCCCGGGAGCTGTTTTTT
16	TRBV27	NA	NA	TRBJ2-7	CASRIAGQEGIGEQYF	TGTGCCAGCAGGATAGCGGGACAGGAGGGGATTGGCGAGCAGTACTTC
13	TRBV10-3	NA	many	TRBJ2-5	CAISGTEQETQYF	TGTGCCATCAGTGGAACCGAGCAAGAGACCCAGTACTTC
15	TRBV9	TRBD2	many	TRBJ2-1	CASSGGSGAYNEQFF	TGTGCCAGCAGCGGAGGTAGCGGGGCTTACAATGAGCAGTTCTTC
16	TRBV20-1	NA	many	TRBJ2-7	CSARGGAGTALSQQYF	TGCAGTGCTAGAGGGGGGGCCGGGACAGCGCTATCTCAGCAGTACTTC
13	TRBV29-1	NA	few	TRBJ1-1	CTARGHMNTEAFF	TGCACCGCCCGGGGACATATGAACACTGAAGCTTTCTTT
14	TRBV18	NA	NA	TRBJ2-5	CASSPRVREETQYF	TGTGCCAGCTCACCACGGGTCAGGGAAGAGACCCAGTACTTC
12	TRBV12-3/TRBV12-4	NA	NA	TRBJ2-2	CASSLEGGELFF	TGTGCCAGCAGTTTAGAGGGCGGGGAGCTGTTTTTT